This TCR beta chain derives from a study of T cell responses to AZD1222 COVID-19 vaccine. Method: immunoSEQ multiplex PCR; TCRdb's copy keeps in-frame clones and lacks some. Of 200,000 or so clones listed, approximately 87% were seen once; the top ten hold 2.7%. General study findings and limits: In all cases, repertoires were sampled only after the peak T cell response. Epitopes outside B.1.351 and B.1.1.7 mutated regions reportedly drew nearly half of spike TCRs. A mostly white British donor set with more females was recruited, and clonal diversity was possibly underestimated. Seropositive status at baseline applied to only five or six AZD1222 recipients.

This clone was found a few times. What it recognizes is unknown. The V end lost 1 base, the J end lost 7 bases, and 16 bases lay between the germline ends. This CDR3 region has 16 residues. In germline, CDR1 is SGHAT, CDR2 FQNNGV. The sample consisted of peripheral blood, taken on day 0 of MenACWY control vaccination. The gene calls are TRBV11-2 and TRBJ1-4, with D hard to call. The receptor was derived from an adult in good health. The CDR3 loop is CASSLGRIGEREKLFF. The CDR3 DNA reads TGTGCCAGCAGCTTAGGTAGAATCGGGGAGCGTGAAAAACTGTTTTTT. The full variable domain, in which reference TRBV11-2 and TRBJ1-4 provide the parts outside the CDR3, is EAGVAQSPRYKIIEKRQSVAFWCNPISGHATLYWYQQILGQGPKLLIQFQNNGVVDDSQLPKDRFSAERLKGVDSTLKIQPAKLEDSAVYLCASSLGRIGEREKLFFGSGTQLSVL.